The 22 T cell receptor beta chains presented below share a single source sample, sequenced in a study of shared clonotypes between healthy human individuals. Naive-designated CD8 cells lacked CD45RO, were positively enriched for CCR7, and omitted terminally differentiated effector memory CD45RA+ cells. Produced via immunoSEQ multiplex PCR; TCRdb's table is partial and in-frame only. The data show 750,000 to 1,000,000 clones, about 91% seen once. Input material: naive CD8+ T cells sorted from blood. The source is a man younger than 40 in good health.

V and J are TRBV4-1 and TRBJ2-7, with 7 nucleotides matching TRBD1. CDR3 length: 13 residues. The germline V gene encodes CDR1 MGHRA and CDR2 YSYEKL. Trimming removed 5 bases from V and 5 bases from J; junction bases left unmatched: 6. The CDR3 here is CASSTRQGHEQYF. The CDR3 DNA reads TGCGCCAGCAGCACCCGACAGGGCCACGAGCAGTACTTC.

For this clone: One end of the junction fails to match germline, which may point to a read error. This rearrangement joins TRBV19 to TRBJ2-1; 12 bases are a match to TRBD1. This CDR3 has 11 amino acids. Germline lookup yields CDR1 LNHDA and CDR2 SQIVND (reference sequence). The CDR3 region is CASSPGTGGVF. The CDR3 DNA reads as TGTGCCAGTAGTCCCGGGACAGGGGGCGTCTTC.

This clone came up once. The chain couples TRBV7-9 to TRBJ1-1; the match to TRBD1 covers 7 bases. The V and J ends lost 1 base and 10 bases, in that order; junction bases with no gene match: 9. Germline V lookup: CDR1 SEHNR, CDR2 FQNEAQ (reference sequence). This CDR3 region has 14 residues. This CDR3 is CASSLVEAHRGAFF. As DNA, the CDR3 is TGTGCCAGCAGCTTAGTGGAGGCACACAGGGGAGCTTTCTTT. Full variable domain (rest looked up from reference TRBV7-9 and TRBJ1-1): DTGVSQNPRHKITKRGQNVTFRCDPISEHNRLYWYRQTLGQGPEFLTYFQNEAQLEKSRLLSDRFSAERPKGSFSTLEIQRTEQGDSAMYLCASSLVEAHRGAFFGQGTRLTVV.

The chain links TRBV13 to TRBJ1-1; D might be TRBD1 (6 bases). Trimming cost V 0 bases and J 1 base, with 12 bases left between them. Looked up from germline, CDR1 is PRHDT and CDR2 is FYEKMQ (reference sequence). The length of the CDR3 is 16 residues. CDR3 in amino acids: CASSLGGGAGNTEAFF. As DNA, the CDR3 is TGTGCCAGCAGCTTAGGAGGGGGTGCAGGGAACACTGAAGCTTTCTTT.

This clone occurred once. The V and J genes are TRBV9 and TRBJ2-3; D unclear. Germline lookup yields CDR1 SGDLS and CDR2 YYNGEE. Between the trimmed V and J ends, which lost 0 bases and 2 bases, there was a span of 13 bases. The CDR3 length is 16 residues. This chain's CDR3 is CASSVASTFFTDTQYF. Written as DNA, the CDR3 is TGTGCCAGCAGCGTAGCTTCCACTTTTTTCACAGATACGCAGTATTTT.

This clone has just one count. J is TRBJ2-7 and V is TRBV27; D is ambiguous. Looked up from germline, CDR1 is MNHEY and CDR2 is SMNVEV (reference sequence). The CDR3 extends over 13 amino acids. V was trimmed by 5 bases and J by 4 bases, leaving 12 bases between them. The CDR3 region is CASSSTIFYEQYF. CDR3 sequence (DNA): TGTGCCAGCAGTAGCACGATCTTTTACGAGCAGTACTTC.

The chain has TRBV27 and TRBJ1-1, with D perhaps TRBD1 (6 bases). V lost 5 bases to trimming and J lost 5 bases, with 15 bases between them. The germline CDR1 and CDR2 sequences are MNHEY and SMNVEV (reference sequence). CDR3 length: 14 residues. The CDR3, as DNA: TGTGCCAGCAGTGAGGGGGGAGGGATAACTGAAGCTTTCTTT. Amino acids: CASSEGGGITEAFF.

The V gene is TRBV9, the J gene TRBJ2-7; D perhaps matches TRBD1 (8 bases). The CDR3 covers 16 residues. The ends were cut back, 3 bases at V and 3 bases at J, with 19 bases in the middle. CDR1 and CDR2 (germline): SGDLS, YYNGEE. CDR3 sequence (DNA): TGTGCCAGCAGCGCTGGACAGGGAAGCGGGGACTACGAGCAGTACTTC. Translation: CASSAGQGSGDYEQYF.

The chain uses TRBV28 and TRBJ1-1; 7 bases agree with TRBD1. There are 14 residues in the CDR3. CDR1 is MDHEN, CDR2 SYDVKM, per germline. V gave up 2 bases and J gave up 4 bases; unmatched junction bases: 4. Here the CDR3 reads CASSLQGVRTEAFF. CDR3 DNA: TGTGCCAGCAGTTTACAGGGGGTTCGCACTGAAGCTTTCTTT.

The genes are TRBV19 and TRBJ2-2; 14 bases map to TRBD2. The length of the CDR3 is 18 residues. Per germline, CDR1 LNHDA and CDR2 SQIVND (reference sequence). Trimming removed 6 bases from V and 4 bases from J; junction bases left unmatched: 10. This CDR3 is CASSPGLAGAAITGELFF. DNA for the CDR3: TGTGCCAGTAGCCCGGGACTAGCGGGAGCAGCCATCACCGGGGAGCTGTTTTTT. Full variable domain (outside the CDR3, taken from reference TRBV19 and TRBJ2-2): DGGITQSPKYLFRKEGQNVTLSCEQNLNHDAMYWYRQDPGQGLRLIYYSQIVNDFQKGDIAEGYSVSREKKESFPLTVTSAQKNPTAFYLCASSPGLAGAAITGELFFGEGSRLTVL.

The J gene is TRBJ2-7, the V gene TRBV14, with D perhaps matching TRBD1 or TRBD2 (6 bases each). Per germline, CDR1 SGHDN and CDR2 FVKESK. The CDR3 sequence is 15 residues long. Trimming took off 1 base at V and 3 bases at J, with 13 bases between the two ends. The CDR3 loop is CASSQGAGDFYEQYF. The CDR3 DNA reads TGTGCCAGCAGCCAAGGGGCAGGGGACTTCTACGAGCAGTACTTC.

This chain connects TRBV21-1 to TRBJ1-2; the table calls TRBD1, which could not be checked here. TRBV21-1 is marked as a pseudogene. The CDR3 contains 14 residues. CDR3 sequence reads: CASSTHRGNYGYTF. DNA of the CDR3: TGTGCCAGCAGCACCCACAGGGGTAACTATGGCTACACCTTC.

This chain joins TRBV2 and TRBJ2-3, with TRBD2 identical over 11 bases. V gave up 3 bases and J gave up 4 bases; unmatched junction bases: 9. Per the germline V gene, CDR1 is SNHLY and CDR2 is FYNNEI. This CDR3 comprises 17 residues. The CDR3 is CASSDLLAGVSSDTQYF. The CDR3 DNA follows: TGTGCCAGCAGTGACCTACTAGCGGGAGTAAGTTCAGATACGCAGTATTTT.

The chain employs TRBV6-5 and TRBJ2-7, with a tentative D call TRBD2 (5 bases). Trimming took 6 bases from V and 5 from J, leaving 14 bases between them. Germline V gives CDR1 MNHEY, CDR2 SVGAGI. The CDR3 contains 13 residues. The CDR3 here is CASSLLAGDEQYF. CDR3 nucleotide sequence: TGTGCCAGCAGCCTCCTTGCCGGGGACGAGCAGTACTTC.

J is TRBJ2-3 and V is TRBV9; 10 positions agree with TRBD2. Trimming removed 4 bases from V and 5 bases from J; junction bases left unmatched: 7. The CDR3 sequence is 15 residues long. Germline-derived CDR1 and CDR2 are SGDLS and YYNGEE. The CDR3 loop is CASSRLAGGIDTQYF. The CDR3 DNA reads as TGTGCCAGCAGCAGATTAGCGGGAGGTATAGATACGCAGTATTTT.

The chain couples TRBV6-6 to TRBJ2-1, with TRBD1 identical over 10 bases. Germline V gives CDR1 MNHNY, CDR2 SVGAGI (reference sequence). Germline trimming cut 7 bases from V and 5 bases from J; bases unmatched to any gene: 2. The CDR3 consists of 13 residues. The CDR3 protein is CASTGQGDNEQFF. The CDR3, as DNA: TGTGCCAGCACCGGACAGGGGGACAATGAGCAGTTCTTC.

V usage is TRBV28 and J usage is TRBJ2-7; tentatively, D is TRBD1 (5 bases). CDR3 length: 15 residues. The V end was cut by 4 bases, the J end by 2 bases, with 15 bases between. Germline CDR1 MDHEN, CDR2 SYDVKM. CDR3 loop: CASSSLTDSPYEQYF. CDR3 in DNA: TGTGCCAGCAGTTCCTTAACAGACAGTCCCTACGAGCAGTACTTC. Looking up the rest from reference TRBV28 and TRBJ2-7 gives the full variable domain: DVKVTQSSRYLVKRTGEKVFLECVQDMDHENMFWYRQDPGLGLRLIYFSYDVKMKEKGDIPEGYSVSREKKERFSLILESASTNQTSMYLCASSSLTDSPYEQYFGPGTRLTVT.

This sequence joins TRBV19 and TRBJ2-7; D is perhaps TRBD1 or TRBD2 (5 bases each). Germline assignment: CDR1 LNHDA and CDR2 SQIVND (reference sequence). The V end lost 4 bases, the J end lost 2 bases, and 12 bases lay between the germline ends. The CDR3 sequence is 14 residues long. In nucleotides, the CDR3 is TGTGCCAGTAGTAGGGACCGAGCTCCCTACGAGCAGTACTTC. Its protein is CASSRDRAPYEQYF. The whole variable domain, filled in from reference TRBV19 and TRBJ2-7, reads DGGITQSPKYLFRKEGQNVTLSCEQNLNHDAMYWYRQDPGQGLRLIYYSQIVNDFQKGDIAEGYSVSREKKESFPLTVTSAQKNPTAFYLCASSRDRAPYEQYFGPGTRLTVT.

The V gene is TRBV5-1, the J gene TRBJ2-3; 13 nucleotides agree with TRBD2. CDR1 and CDR2 (germline): SGHRS, YFSETQ. The CDR3 is 17 residues long. V shed 0 bases and J 4 bases; nucleotides not matched to a gene: 5. This chain's CDR3 is CASSLATSGRVADTQYF. CDR3 nucleotides: TGCGCCAGCAGCTTGGCCACTAGCGGGAGGGTGGCAGATACGCAGTATTTT.

The chain recombines TRBV2 with TRBJ1-5; D gene ambiguous. In germline, CDR1 is SNHLY, CDR2 FYNNEI. The CDR3 sequence is 14 residues long. Trimming took off 5 bases at V and 3 bases at J, with 11 bases between the two ends. The CDR3: CASSWTGDNQPQHF. CDR3 nucleotides: TGTGCCAGCAGTTGGACCGGGGACAATCAGCCCCAGCATTTT.

The chain links TRBV15 to TRBJ2-3, with a tentative D call TRBD1 (5 bases). V was trimmed by 6 bases and J by 4 bases, leaving 14 bases between them. The CDR3 sequence is 14 residues long. CDR1 is LNHNV and CDR2 is YYDKDF in the germline V gene (reference sequence). The CDR3 DNA is TGTGCCACCAGTGAAAGCAGGGTGGCAGATACGCAGTATTTT. It encodes CATSESRVADTQYF.

The rearrangement links TRBV7-3 to TRBJ1-5; TRBD1 is a possible D gene (5 bases). The CDR3 has 18 residues. Germline CDR1 and CDR2: SGHTA and FQGTGA. The CDR3 DNA follows: TGTGGCCAAATGGGGGGACGGTTAGATGCGGCTAGCAATCAGCCCCAGCATTTT. Its protein is CGQMGGRLDAASNQPQHF.